This T cell receptor beta chain was profiled in a study of tumor-infiltrating lymphocytes in primary liver carcinoma. As for the study in general: There were tumors of stage T1-T3 N0M0, each 4.2 to 10 cm across.

Of note for this clonotype: Its antigen is currently unknown. This may be a read error: a much more frequent sequence differs by one nucleotide.

Germline CDR1 and CDR2: SGHAT and FQNNGV. With 6 bases clipped from V and 5 bases from J, the junction kept 18 bases outside the gene matches. CDR3 length equals 18 residues. The template, 500 ng total RNA, yielded TCR beta cDNA made with a constant-region primer. Employing slightly modified ARM-PCR, three nested multiplex PCR rounds were run, and these gave rise to the TCR beta libraries. Rounds one and two of PCR, each of 9 to 11 cycles, were primed with TRBV1-TRBV30 forward primers and a C-beta reverse primer. TCRdb fed the multiplex PCR reads into MiXCR, producing one record per CDR3 protein. The sample carries around 170,000 distinct CDR3 sequences, about 60% recorded once. General study findings and limits: The samples were not sorted (they were bulk), so CD4+ and CD8+ repertoires were not compared.

Unsorted whole blood yielded the blood RNA, and germline DNA was also extracted. The receptor was derived from a man between 40 and 49 years old with primary liver carcinoma and hepatitis B virus infection. The material sequenced was peripheral blood. The chain is built from TRBV11-2 and TRBJ2-1, with 8 bases matching TRBD2. The CDR3 nucleotides are TGTGCCAGCAGTTCACTCCGGACTAGCAGGAGGCGGCACAATGAGCAGTTCTTC. It codes for CASSSLRTSRRRHNEQFF.